The following is a T cell receptor (beta chain) sequence with its context. The antigen it recognizes is unknown. No per-base quality is available; no much larger clone lies one base away. TCRbeta CDR3 regions were amplified from genomic DNA using the immunoSEQ Assay, a bias-controlled multiplex PCR. In the authors' own workflow: The number of nucleated cells in each sample was estimated from the amplification of reference gene primers within the assay. To quantify the absolute abundance of each unique TCRbeta CDR3 rearrangement, sequence reads were collapsed and filtered. For each sample, productive Simpson clonality was calculated as the square root of Simpson's diversity index across productive rearrangements. As stored in TCRdb, this immuneACCESS dataset retains in-frame rearrangements with V and J assigned. A fraction of the clones does not appear; measured against another copy, unresolved V genes explain less than half of the discrepancy, and the remainder lacks a known reason. V and J calls plus clone size are reproduced from that table; the DNA served to infer D and trimming. The sample contains under 250,000 clones, 86% of them found a single time. The ten largest clones capture approximately 5.5% of the sample.

Including the terminal cysteine and phenylalanine, the CDR3 comprises 13 residues. The kept DNA is CDR3 alone, 39 bases in frame from the first base. From the germline V gene, CDR1 is SGHTA and CDR2 is FQGNSA. Trimming leaves V shorter by 8 bases and J shorter by 7 bases, with the junction holding 5 bases beyond the gene matches. The data were taken from a study of blood T cell repertoires in COVID-19 (dated by TCRdb to 2018 to 2020). For the wider study: Samples covering the acute and convalescent phases of COVID-19 were provided by collaborators in the United States, Italy and Spain. The prospective study material was composed of cDNA or gDNA derived from T cells, B-cell-depleted T cells, or PBMCs. Subjects who had been exposed to COVID-19, were actively infected with it, or had recovered from it provided the deeply sampled blood TCRbeta repertoires that made up the dataset. The repertoires were released in a freely available public database meant as a resource for research on the immune response to SARS-CoV-2. The samples were drawn from two sources: the first 160 participants of the ongoing ImmuneRACE study, and 1,254 subjects contributed by 6 global collaborators. A de-identified subject ID, COVID-19 status, age in years and sex were almost always included in the sample metadata. HLA class I and class II types, where available, came from metadata supplied by the sample provider rather than from assay-based typing. General findings and caveats noted by the study authors: Clinical and demographic metadata were provided uncurated, with the amount varying by source and participant.

At one collaborating source in Seattle, patients were enrolled during active infection and were followed longitudinally through the course of disease. Whole blood was collected in K2EDTA tubes by collaborating institutions according to the institutions' own protocols. For TCRbeta analysis, collaborators shipped samples in one of three forms: frozen whole blood, isolated PBMCs, or DNA extracted from either of those sample types. The source of this sequence is a woman older than 75 with COVID-19, enrolled during active disease. This receptor chain uses TRBV7-2 and TRBJ1-6, with 7 central nucleotides matching TRBD1. Source material: peripheral blood. The DNA sequence reads TGTGCCAGCGGGGGGACAGTCAATTCACCCCTCCACTTT. Its coded protein is CASGGTVNSPLHF.